This T cell receptor (beta chain) was documented in a study of cytomegalovirus exposure and HLA in healthy donors. The study, taken as a whole, reports: When analyzed later, a missense DCLRE1C variant was found to be linked to TCR beta V- and J-gene trimming.

PCR amplification relied on 60 Vbeta primers (plus 13 Jbeta primers). TCRdb keeps only in-frame clones here, not all; method: immunoSEQ multiplex PCR. The sample shows 200,000 to 250,000 clones, roughly four fifths of them seen only once. Of note for this clone: Its specificity is not known.

The TCR originated in a girl between 5 and 17 years old in good health and CMV-seronegative. The sequenced material came from PBMCs.

CDR3 sequence (DNA): TGTGCCAGCAGCGTTATGCGGGGGGGCATTGAGACCCAGTACTTC. Protein product: CASSVMRGGIETQYF. The chain is built from TRBV28 and TRBJ2-5, with 9 bases matching TRBD2. The germline CDR1 and CDR2 sequences are MDHEN and SYDVKM. CDR3 length: 15 residues. The trim removed 6 bases at V and 5 bases at J, leaving 10 bases unmatched.